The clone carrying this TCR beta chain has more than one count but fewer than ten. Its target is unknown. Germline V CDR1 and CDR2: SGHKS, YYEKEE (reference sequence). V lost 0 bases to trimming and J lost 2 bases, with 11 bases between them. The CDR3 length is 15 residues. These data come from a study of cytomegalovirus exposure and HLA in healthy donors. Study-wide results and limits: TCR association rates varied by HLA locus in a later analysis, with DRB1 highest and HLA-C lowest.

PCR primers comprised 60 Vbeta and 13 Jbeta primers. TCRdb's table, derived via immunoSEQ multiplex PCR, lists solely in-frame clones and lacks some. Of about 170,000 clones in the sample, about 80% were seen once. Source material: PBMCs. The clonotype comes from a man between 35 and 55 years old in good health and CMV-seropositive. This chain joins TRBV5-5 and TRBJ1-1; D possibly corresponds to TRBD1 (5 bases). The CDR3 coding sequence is TGTGCCAGCAGCTTGGCGGGCAGGGATAACACTGAAGCTTTCTTT. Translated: CASSLAGRDNTEAFF.